The T cell receptor beta chain under discussion was sequenced for a study of human T cells and chemical hapten exposure. Study at large: Epicutaneous patch tests delivered 0.01% DPC to the upper back, with evaluation at 6 days. Patients, a majority of them female, were diagnosed with alopecia areata, totalis or universalis.

The length of the CDR3 is 12 residues. From germline, CDR1 is SQVTM and CDR2 ANQGSEA. Trimming pared 6 bases from V and 5 bases from J, leaving 11 bases between. A note on this clonotype: The antigen remains undetermined.

Findings and limits, study-wide: The donors suffered from alopecia, so their immune response may not match that of healthy people. Patch test score was positively correlated with the counts of TCRs that had expanded at PT1.

The library gave individual cDNA molecules unique molecular identifiers. TCRdb passed the reads through MiXCR, listing each CDR3 protein once. The table lists over 4,000 distinct CDR3 sequences, just under 50% of them singletons. This sample's treatment: therapeutic diphenylcyclopropenone sensitization with weekly scalp DPC. This TCR came from an adult with alopecia areata. Some clones in this sample may be carry-over from other donors' samples. This table probably holds off-target reads from a library built for another chain. This specimen was whole blood, taken before DPC sensitization or 2, 6, or about 24 weeks after (not recorded which). The chain has TRBV29-1 and TRBJ2-1, with no clear D. CDR3 coding DNA: TGCAGCGTGTCCCTCTTCAACAATGAGCAGTTCTTC. Protein: CSVSLFNNEQFF.